The rows below give T cell receptor beta chains drawn from one sample of a study of T cell responses to AZD1222 COVID-19 vaccine. The assay was immunoSEQ multiplex PCR, and TCRdb's table has in-frame clones only and misses some. In the table there are under 95,000 clones, 88% of which are singletons. The sequencing here drew on peripheral blood, taken 28 days after the second AZD1222 dose. The receptors were gathered from an adult who received the AZD1222 COVID-19 vaccine. The CDR3 runs from the conserved cysteine through the conserved F or W. D genes are given only for firm matches. Only part of the rows carry a size: once, few, many, or a class if the clone is expanded.

clone_size: -
j_call: TRBJ1-2
v_call: TRBV5-1
d_call: -
cdr3_aa: CASSSTKQGDGYTF
cdr3_nt: TGCGCCAGCAGCTCTACTAAGCAGGGCGATGGCTACACCTTC

clone_size: -
j_call: TRBJ1-4
v_call: TRBV4-1
d_call: -
cdr3_aa: CASSQDWRTGREKLFF
cdr3_nt: TGCGCCAGCAGCCAAGATTGGCGAACAGGTCGAGAAAAACTGTTTTTT

clone_size: -
j_call: TRBJ1-1
v_call: TRBV2
d_call: TRBD1
cdr3_aa: CASTADRLREAFF
cdr3_nt: TGTGCCAGCACCGCGGACAGGCTGAGGGAAGCTTTCTTT

clone_size: -
j_call: TRBJ2-1
v_call: TRBV7-9
d_call: TRBD2
cdr3_aa: CASSHSGSTYNEQFF
cdr3_nt: TGTGCCAGCAGCCATAGCGGGAGCACCTACAATGAGCAGTTCTTC

clone_size: -
j_call: TRBJ2-4
v_call: TRBV19
d_call: -
cdr3_aa: CASSATARVAKNIQYF
cdr3_nt: TGTGCCAGTAGTGCCACCGCACGGGTAGCCAAAAACATTCAGTACTTC

clone_size: -
j_call: TRBJ1-6
v_call: TRBV24-1
d_call: -
cdr3_aa: CATKWSRVLSKPLQLCSYNSPLHF
cdr3_nt: TGTGCCACCAAATGGTCCCGGGTTTTATCTAAGCCTCTGCAGCTGTGCTCCTATAATTCACCCCTCCACTTT

clone_size: -
j_call: TRBJ1-6
v_call: TRBV11-2
d_call: TRBD1
cdr3_aa: CASSPGTGWTNSPLHF
cdr3_nt: TGTGCCAGCAGCCCTGGGACAGGGTGGACGAATTCACCCCTCCACTTT

clone_size: -
j_call: TRBJ2-1
v_call: TRBV19
d_call: TRBD1
cdr3_aa: CATSGTAYNEQFF
cdr3_nt: TGTGCCACATCCGGGACAGCCTACAATGAGCAGTTCTTC

clone_size: -
j_call: TRBJ2-3
v_call: TRBV7-9
d_call: -
cdr3_aa: CASSLMGLGTDTQYF
cdr3_nt: TGTGCCAGCAGCTTAATGGGCTTGGGCACAGATACGCAGTATTTT

clone_size: -
j_call: TRBJ1-2
v_call: TRBV28
d_call: -
cdr3_aa: CASSFSGFGYTF
cdr3_nt: TGTGCCAGCAGTTTCTCGGGGTTTGGCTACACCTTC

clone_size: once
j_call: TRBJ2-7
v_call: TRBV11-2
d_call: TRBD2
cdr3_aa: CASSYAPYRGRRYEQYF
cdr3_nt: TGTGCCAGCAGCTACGCCCCTTACCGCGGGAGAAGGTACGAGCAGTACTTC

clone_size: few
j_call: TRBJ1-4
v_call: TRBV4-2
d_call: -
cdr3_aa: CASSQAGADEKLFF
cdr3_nt: TGTGCCAGCAGCCAAGCAGGGGCGGATGAAAAACTGTTTTTT

clone_size: -
j_call: TRBJ2-1
v_call: TRBV12-5
d_call: TRBD2
cdr3_aa: CASGPGTSDFGEQFF
cdr3_nt: TGTGCTAGTGGTCCCGGGACTAGCGACTTTGGTGAGCAGTTCTTC

clone_size: once
j_call: TRBJ1-5
v_call: TRBV19
d_call: -
cdr3_aa: CATEGVQGAALSQPQHF
cdr3_nt: TGTGCCACCGAGGGGGTTCAGGGAGCGGCGTTAAGTCAGCCCCAGCATTTT

clone_size: -
j_call: TRBJ1-2
v_call: TRBV9
d_call: -
cdr3_aa: CASSGGAGYGYTF
cdr3_nt: TGTGCCAGCAGCGGGGGGGCTGGTTATGGCTACACCTTC

clone_size: -
j_call: TRBJ2-7
v_call: TRBV7-2
d_call: -
cdr3_aa: CASSLGGDWWTYEQYF
cdr3_nt: TGTGCCAGCAGCTTAGGGGGGGACTGGTGGACCTACGAGCAGTACTTC

clone_size: once
j_call: TRBJ2-2
v_call: TRBV11-3
d_call: -
cdr3_aa: CASSPGGGNTGELFF
cdr3_nt: TGTGCCAGCAGCCCAGGGGGGGGAAACACCGGGGAGCTGTTTTTT

clone_size: -
j_call: TRBJ1-1
v_call: TRBV14
d_call: TRBD1
cdr3_aa: CASSRQGRMNTEAFF
cdr3_nt: TGTGCCAGCAGCCGACAGGGGAGGATGAACACTGAAGCTTTCTTT

clone_size: -
j_call: TRBJ1-5
v_call: TRBV6-1
d_call: TRBD1
cdr3_aa: CASSVQTGAGNQPQHF
cdr3_nt: TGTGCCAGCAGTGTCCAGACAGGGGCCGGCAATCAGCCCCAGCATTTT

clone_size: -
j_call: TRBJ2-3
v_call: TRBV19
d_call: -
cdr3_aa: CASALGGTDTQYF
cdr3_nt: TGTGCCAGTGCCCTAGGGGGCACAGATACGCAGTATTTT

clone_size: -
j_call: TRBJ1-6
v_call: TRBV14
d_call: -
cdr3_aa: CASSQVGVRHSPLHF
cdr3_nt: TGTGCCAGCAGCCAAGTAGGAGTACGGCATTCACCCCTCCACTTT

clone_size: -
j_call: TRBJ1-2
v_call: TRBV6-5
d_call: -
cdr3_aa: CASSYSITGLRGYTF
cdr3_nt: TGTGCCAGCAGTTACTCGATAACCGGGCTCCGCGGCTACACCTTC